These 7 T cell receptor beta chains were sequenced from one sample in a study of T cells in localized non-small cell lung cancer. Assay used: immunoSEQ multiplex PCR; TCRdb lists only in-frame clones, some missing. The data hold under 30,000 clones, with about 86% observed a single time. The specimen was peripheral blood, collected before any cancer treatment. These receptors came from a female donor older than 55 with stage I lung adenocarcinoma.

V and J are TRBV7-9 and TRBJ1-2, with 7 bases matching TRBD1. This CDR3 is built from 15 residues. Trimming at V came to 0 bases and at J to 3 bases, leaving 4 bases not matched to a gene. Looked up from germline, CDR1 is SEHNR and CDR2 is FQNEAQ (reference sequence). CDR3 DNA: TGTGCCAGCAGCTTAGCGGGGACAGACCACTATGGCTACACCTTC. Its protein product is CASSLAGTDHYGYTF.

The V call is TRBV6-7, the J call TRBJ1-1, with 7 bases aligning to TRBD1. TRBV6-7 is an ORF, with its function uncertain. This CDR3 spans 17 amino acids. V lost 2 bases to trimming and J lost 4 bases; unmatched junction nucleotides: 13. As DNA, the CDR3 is TGTGCCAGCAGTTACGGCCTAGGGGGCAGGGTACCCACTGAAGCTTTCTTT. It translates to CASSYGLGGRVPTEAFF.

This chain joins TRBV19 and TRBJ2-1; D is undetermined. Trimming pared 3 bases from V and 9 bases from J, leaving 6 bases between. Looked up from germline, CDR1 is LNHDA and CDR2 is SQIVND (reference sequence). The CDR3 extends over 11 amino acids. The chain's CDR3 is CASSISLEQFF. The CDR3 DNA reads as TGTGCCAGTAGTATCTCCCTTGAGCAGTTCTTC.

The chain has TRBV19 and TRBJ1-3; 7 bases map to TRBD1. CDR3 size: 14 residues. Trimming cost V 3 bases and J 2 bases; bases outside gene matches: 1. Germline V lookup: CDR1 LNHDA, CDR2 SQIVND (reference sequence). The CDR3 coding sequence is TGTGCCAGTAGTATCGACAGGGCTGGAAACACCATATATTTT. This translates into CASSIDRAGNTIYF.

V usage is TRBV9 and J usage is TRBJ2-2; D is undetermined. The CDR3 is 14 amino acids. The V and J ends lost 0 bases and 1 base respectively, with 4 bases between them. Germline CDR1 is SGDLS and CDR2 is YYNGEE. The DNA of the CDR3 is TGTGCCAGCAGCGTAGATTGGAACACCGGGGAGCTGTTTTTT. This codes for CASSVDWNTGELFF.

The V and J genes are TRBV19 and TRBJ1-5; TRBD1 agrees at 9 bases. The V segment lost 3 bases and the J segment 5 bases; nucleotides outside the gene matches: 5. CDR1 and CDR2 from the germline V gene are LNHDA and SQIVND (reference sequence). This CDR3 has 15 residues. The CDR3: CASSISGQGYQPQHF. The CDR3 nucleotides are TGTGCCAGTAGTATTTCGGGACAGGGTTATCAGCCCCAGCATTTT.

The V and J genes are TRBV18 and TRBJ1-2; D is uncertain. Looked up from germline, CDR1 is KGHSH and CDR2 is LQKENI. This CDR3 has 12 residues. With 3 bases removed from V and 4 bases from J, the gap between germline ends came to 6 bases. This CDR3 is CASSPEPYGYTF. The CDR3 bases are TGTGCCAGCTCACCGGAGCCCTATGGCTACACCTTC.